This record concerns one TCR beta chain sequence. Sequencing was performed with immunoSEQ multiplex PCR; in TCRdb, only in-frame clones are kept and a portion is missing. The sample lists 300,000 to 400,000 clones, about nine tenths occurring once. Germline CDR1 SGHRS, CDR2 YFSETQ. CDR3 length equals 16 residues. The V and J ends lost 1 base and 1 base respectively, with 11 bases between them. This entry is derived from a study of blood T cell repertoires in COVID-19. V gene TRBV5-1 combines with J gene TRBJ2-2; no firm D call. This TCR was sampled from a man aged 55 to 70 who had recovered from COVID-19. Sequencing was performed on PBMCs or T cells enriched from blood (not recorded which). The CDR3 DNA reads as TGCGCCAGCAGCTTGTTTTTGCGAGGGAACACCGGGGAGCTGTTTTTT. Residues: CASSLFLRGNTGELFF.